The T cell receptor (beta chain) under discussion was sequenced for a study of TIL therapy for anti-PD-1-resistant metastatic lung cancer. Indicated time point: pre-treatment sample, taken before nivolumab and TIL therapy. The CDR3 contains 13 residues. Per germline, CDR1 SGHNT and CDR2 YYREEE (reference sequence). V lost 6 bases, J lost 4 bases, and 13 bases lay in between. This clone appeared a few times. Its antigen is not identified. Study-wide results and limits: TIL clonotype persistence in blood showed no apparent association with response.

The immunoSEQ assay was v3. Libraries were sequenced to 2 million to 2.5 million read pairs (survey) or roughly 4.5-6 million (deep). Generated by immunoSEQ multiplex PCR, the TCRdb table keeps only in-frame clones and is missing some. Of 10,000 or so clones in the sample, roughly 80% are singletons; the top ten hold around 10%. Sequencing used blood, obtained at baseline. The gene calls are TRBV5-4 and TRBJ1-1; D not certain. This receptor was taken from a person aged 25 to 80 with non-small cell lung cancer. The CDR3 region has the DNA TGTGCCAGCAATGACCGATGGGGCACTGAAGCTTTCTTT. It is translated as CASNDRWGTEAFF.